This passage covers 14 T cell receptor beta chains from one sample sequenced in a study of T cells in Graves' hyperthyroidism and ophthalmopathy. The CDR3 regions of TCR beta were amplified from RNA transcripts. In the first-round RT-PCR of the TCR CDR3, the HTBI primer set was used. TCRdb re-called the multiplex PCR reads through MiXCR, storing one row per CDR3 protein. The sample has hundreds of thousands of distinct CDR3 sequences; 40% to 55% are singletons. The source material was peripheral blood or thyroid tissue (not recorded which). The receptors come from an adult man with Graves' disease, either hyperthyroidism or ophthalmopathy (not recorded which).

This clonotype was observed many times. CDR3 nucleotides: TGTGCCAGCTCCCAGGGAGAGGGTCAGCCCCAGCATTTT. It encodes CASSQGEGQPQHF. The V gene is TRBV12-3 or TRBV12-4, the J gene TRBJ1-5; possible D gene TRBD1, 5 bases. Trimming removed 8 bases from V and 6 bases from J, with 14 bases in between. The CDR3 spans 13 residues.

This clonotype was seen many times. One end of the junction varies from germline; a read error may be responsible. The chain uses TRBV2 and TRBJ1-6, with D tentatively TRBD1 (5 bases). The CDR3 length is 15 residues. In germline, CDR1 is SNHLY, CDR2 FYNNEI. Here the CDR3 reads CASNERGDEISPLHF. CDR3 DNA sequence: TGTGCCAGCAATGAAAGAGGGGACGAGATTTCACCCCTCCACTTT.

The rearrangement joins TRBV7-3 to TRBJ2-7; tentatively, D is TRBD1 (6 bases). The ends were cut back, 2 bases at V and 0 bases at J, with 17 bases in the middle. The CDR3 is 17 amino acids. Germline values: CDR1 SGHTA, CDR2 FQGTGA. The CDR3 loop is CASSLVLGQKSSYEQYF. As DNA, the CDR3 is TGTGCCAGCAGCTTAGTCCTCGGACAGAAAAGCTCCTACGAGCAGTACTTC.

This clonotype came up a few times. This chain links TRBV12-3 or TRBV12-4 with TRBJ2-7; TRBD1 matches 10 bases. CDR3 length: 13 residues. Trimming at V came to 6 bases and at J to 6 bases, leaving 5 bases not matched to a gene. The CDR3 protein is CASRRQGAGEQYF. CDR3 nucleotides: TGTGCCAGCAGGAGACAGGGGGCGGGCGAGCAGTACTTC.

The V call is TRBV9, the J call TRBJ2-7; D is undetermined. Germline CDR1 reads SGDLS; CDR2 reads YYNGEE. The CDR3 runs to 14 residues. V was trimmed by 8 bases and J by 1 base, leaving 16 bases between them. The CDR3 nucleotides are TGTGCCAGTAACCAGGAGCTAAATTCCTACGAGCAGTACTTC. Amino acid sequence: CASNQELNSYEQYF.

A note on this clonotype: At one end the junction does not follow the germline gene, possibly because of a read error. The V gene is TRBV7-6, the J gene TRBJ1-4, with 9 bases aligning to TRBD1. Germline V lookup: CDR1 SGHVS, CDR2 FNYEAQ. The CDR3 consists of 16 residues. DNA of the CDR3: TGTGTCAGCAGCTTGGGGTCAGGACAGGGGTACGAAAAACTGTTTTTT. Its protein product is CVSSLGSGQGYEKLFF.

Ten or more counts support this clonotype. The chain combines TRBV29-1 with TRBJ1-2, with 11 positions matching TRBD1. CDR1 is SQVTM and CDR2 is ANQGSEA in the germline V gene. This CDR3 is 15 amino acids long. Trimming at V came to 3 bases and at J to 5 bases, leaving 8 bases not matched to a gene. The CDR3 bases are TGCAGCGTTGACTGGACAGGGGGCGCAGATTATGGCTACACCTTC. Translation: CSVDWTGGADYGYTF.

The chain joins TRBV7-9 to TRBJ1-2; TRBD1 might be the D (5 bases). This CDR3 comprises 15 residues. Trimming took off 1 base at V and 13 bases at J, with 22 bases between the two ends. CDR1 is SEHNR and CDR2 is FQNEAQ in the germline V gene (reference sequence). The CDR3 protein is CASSLEPGLSRFGTF. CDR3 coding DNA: TGTGCCAGCAGCTTAGAACCGGGACTTTCTCGGTTTGGCACCTTC. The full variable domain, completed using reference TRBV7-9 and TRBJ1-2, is DTGVSQNPRHKITKRGQNVTFRCDPISEHNRLYWYRQTLGQGPEFLTYFQNEAQLEKSRLLSDRFSAERPKGSFSTLEIQRTEQGDSAMYLCASSLEPGLSRFGTFGSGTRLTVV.

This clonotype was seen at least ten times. The CDR3 protein is CASSRDGGYGYTF. CDR3 in DNA: TGTGCCAGTAGCAGGGACGGAGGCTATGGCTACACCTTC. This chain joins TRBV19 and TRBJ1-2, with a weak D call TRBD1 (5 bases). The CDR3 sequence is 13 residues long. Germline V gives CDR1 LNHDA, CDR2 SQIVND (reference sequence). V shed 6 bases and J shed 4 bases, with 12 bases lying between them.

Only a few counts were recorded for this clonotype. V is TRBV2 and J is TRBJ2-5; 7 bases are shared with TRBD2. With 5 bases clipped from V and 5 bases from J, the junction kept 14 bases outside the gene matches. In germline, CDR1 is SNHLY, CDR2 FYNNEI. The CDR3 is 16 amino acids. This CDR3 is CASSLQTSFLRETQYF. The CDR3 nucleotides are TGTGCCAGCAGTCTTCAGACTAGCTTCCTCCGGGAGACCCAGTACTTC.

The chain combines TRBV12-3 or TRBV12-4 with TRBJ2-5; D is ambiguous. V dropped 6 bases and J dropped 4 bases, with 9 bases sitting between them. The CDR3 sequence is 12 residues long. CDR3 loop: CASSQTPETQYF. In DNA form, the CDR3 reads TGTGCCAGCAGCCAAACCCCAGAGACCCAGTACTTC.

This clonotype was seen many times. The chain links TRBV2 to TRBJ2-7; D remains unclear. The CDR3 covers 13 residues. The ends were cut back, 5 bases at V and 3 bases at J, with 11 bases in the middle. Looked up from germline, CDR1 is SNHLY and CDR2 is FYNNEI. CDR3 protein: CASSRSAGYEQYF. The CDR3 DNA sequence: TGTGCCAGCAGTAGGTCGGCCGGCTACGAGCAGTACTTC.

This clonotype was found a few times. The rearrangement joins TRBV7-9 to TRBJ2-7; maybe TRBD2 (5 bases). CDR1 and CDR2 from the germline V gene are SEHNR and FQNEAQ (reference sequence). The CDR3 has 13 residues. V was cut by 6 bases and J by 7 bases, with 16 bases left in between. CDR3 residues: CASSLGPWEEQYF. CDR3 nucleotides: TGTGCCAGCAGTTTGGGCCCTTGGGAGGAGCAGTACTTC.

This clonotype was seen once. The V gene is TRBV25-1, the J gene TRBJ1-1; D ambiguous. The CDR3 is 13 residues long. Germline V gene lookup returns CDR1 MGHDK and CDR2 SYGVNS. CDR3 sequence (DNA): TGTGCTACCAGGCCGGGAAGTAACACTGAAGCTTTCTTT. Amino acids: CATRPGSNTEAFF.